These T cell receptor beta chains were read from a single sample in a study of PD-L1 blockade in urothelial cancer. TCRdb's table, derived via immunoSEQ multiplex PCR, lists solely in-frame clones and lacks some. The table records under 60,000 clones, about 90% of them present only once. This material consisted of PBMCs, taken around atezolizumab (anti-PD-L1) treatment. These receptors were collected from a man aged 60 to 75 with urothelial cancer. CDR3s include the opening cysteine and the closing phenylalanine or tryptophan. A D gene is named only where the DNA matches it firmly. Not all rows give a size; the values are once, few, many and, for expanded clones, a class.

V	D	J	size	length	DNA	CDR3
TRBV29-1	TRBD1	TRBJ1-2	-	12	TGCAGCGTTCTATTCAGGACAGGAGGCTACACCTTC	CSVLFRTGGYTF
TRBV7-8	TRBD1	TRBJ1-2	once	15	TGTGCCAGCAGCTTAAACAGGGGCCGCGGCTATGGCTACACCTTC	CASSLNRGRGYGYTF
TRBV15	TRBD1	TRBJ1-1	-	15	TGTGCCACCAGCAGGGAGGACAGGGTAAACACTGAAGCTTTCTTT	CATSREDRVNTEAFF
TRBV5-1	-	TRBJ1-2	few	15	TGCGCCAGCAGCTTGGGCGGGGGCGAAACGTATGGCTACACCTTC	CASSLGGGETYGYTF
TRBV5-1	TRBD2	TRBJ2-7	-	14	TGCGCCAGCAGCGAAGGACTAGCGTCGTACGAGCAGTACTTC	CASSEGLASYEQYF
TRBV30	-	TRBJ2-5	-	15	TGTGCCTGGAGAATTAAACTAGCCGGTCTGGAGACCCAGTACTTC	CAWRIKLAGLETQYF
TRBV5-4	-	TRBJ2-7	-	14	TGTGCCAGCAGCTTGGACAGTTACTCCTACGAGCAGTACTTC	CASSLDSYSYEQYF
TRBV6-5	-	TRBJ1-1	-	14	TGTGCCAGCAGCTTTTCAGGATTGAACACTGAAGCTTTCTTT	CASSFSGLNTEAFF
TRBV5-1	-	TRBJ1-1	-	16	TGCGCCAGCAGCTTACAATCAGACAGACAGAACACTGAAGCTTTCTTT	CASSLQSDRQNTEAFF
TRBV2	-	TRBJ2-4	-	15	TGTGCCAGCAGTGGAACTAGATCCGCCAAAAACATTCAGTACTTC	CASSGTRSAKNIQYF
TRBV5-5	-	TRBJ2-7	-	14	TGTGCCAGCAGCTTGGCCCGGTCCCAATACGAGCAGTACTTC	CASSLARSQYEQYF
TRBV4-1	-	TRBJ2-1	-	20	TGCGCCAGCAGCCAAGATCTTGGCGGGGGCAAATTAAGCTCCTACAATGAGCAGTTCTTC	CASSQDLGGGKLSSYNEQFF
TRBV7-6	-	TRBJ2-2	-	13	TGTGCCAGCAGCGCCCAGGATACCGGGGAGCTGTTTTTT	CASSAQDTGELFF
TRBV6-5	-	TRBJ1-2	-	13	TGTGCCAGCAGTCCACAGGGTGGGGGCGGCTACACCTTC	CASSPQGGGGYTF
TRBV11-2	TRBD1	TRBJ1-1	few	11	TGTGCCAGCGGACAGGGGACTGAAGCTTTCTTT	CASGQGTEAFF
TRBV7-9	-	TRBJ2-2	-	14	TGTGCCAGCAGCTTAGCCGGCAGGTTCGGGGAGCTGTTTTTT	CASSLAGRFGELFF
TRBV11-3	TRBD2	TRBJ2-5	once	16	TGTGCCAGCAGCTTCAGGAGCGGGGGGGCCCGAGAGACCCAGTACTTC	CASSFRSGGARETQYF
TRBV6-5	TRBD1	TRBJ1-6	-	14	TGTGCCAGCAGTACGGACAGGGGGGTTTCACCCCTCCACTTT	CASSTDRGVSPLHF
TRBV28	TRBD1	TRBJ2-7	-	14	TGTGCCAGCAGGGGGACAGGGCCAGACTACGAGCAGTACTTC	CASRGTGPDYEQYF
TRBV2	TRBD1	TRBJ1-2	-	15	TGTGCCAGCAGGGGAACCGGGACAGATGCTCGGGGCTACACCTTC	CASRGTGTDARGYTF
TRBV19	TRBD1	TRBJ1-1	once	13	TGTGCCAGTAGTAGCACAGGGGACACTGAAGCTTTCTTT	CASSSTGDTEAFF
TRBV25-1	TRBD2	TRBJ2-1	-	16	TGTGCCAGCAGTACGCCACTAGCGGAGAACTACAATGAGCAGTTCTTC	CASSTPLAENYNEQFF
TRBV4-3	TRBD1	TRBJ1-2	-	13	TGCGCCAGCAGCCGGGACAGGGGAGATGGCTACACCTTC	CASSRDRGDGYTF
TRBV11-1	TRBD2	TRBJ2-2	-	19	TGTGCCAGCAGCTTACGACTAGCGGGGGAACCCGCGAACACCGGGGAGCTGTTTTTT	CASSLRLAGEPANTGELFF
TRBV7-8	-	TRBJ2-2	-	15	TGTGCCAGCAGCTTAGGCCCTCAGGGGTCCGGGGAGCTGTTTTTT	CASSLGPQGSGELFF
TRBV6-6	TRBD1	TRBJ1-3	-	14	TGTGCCAGCAGACCTACAGGGGAAGGAAACACCATATATTTT	CASRPTGEGNTIYF
TRBV7-8	-	TRBJ2-3	-	13	TGTGCCAGCAGCTTTCGACGGAGAGATACGCAGTATTTT	CASSFRRRDTQYF
TRBV2	-	TRBJ1-5	-	14	TGTGCCAGCGTAGCGGGACGTGGCAATCAGCCCCAGCATTTT	CASVAGRGNQPQHF
TRBV19	TRBD1	TRBJ1-2	few	15	TGTGCCAGTAGTGGGGGGACAGCCTCTAACTATGGCTACACCTTC	CASSGGTASNYGYTF
TRBV27	-	TRBJ2-1	-	13	TGTGCCAGCAGCACGCAGGGGCGCCATGAGCAGTTCTTC	CASSTQGRHEQFF
TRBV30	-	TRBJ2-5	-	12	TGTGCCTGGAGTCGGAGGCTGGAGACCCAGTACTTC	CAWSRRLETQYF
TRBV10-1	-	TRBJ1-1	-	13	TGCGCCAGCAGTGAGAGGGGTAACACTGAAGCTTTCTTT	CASSERGNTEAFF
TRBV9	TRBD1	TRBJ2-7	-	15	TGTGCCAGCAGCCTTAGGGACAGCCCCTCCTACGAGCAGTACTTC	CASSLRDSPSYEQYF
TRBV4-2	TRBD1	TRBJ2-7	-	15	TGTGCCAGCAGCCAAGAGACAGGGTGGAGCAACGAGCAGTACTTC	CASSQETGWSNEQYF
TRBV7-3	TRBD1	TRBJ1-1	-	14	TGTGCCAGCAGCTTAGGGACAGGGGTCACTGAAGCTTTCTTT	CASSLGTGVTEAFF
TRBV28	-	TRBJ1-2	-	12	TGTGCCAGCAGTGAGACAGAAAATGGCTACACCTTC	CASSETENGYTF
TRBV27	TRBD1	TRBJ2-3	-	15	TGTGCCAGCAGACCCGACAGGGGGCGCGTAGATACGCAGTATTTT	CASRPDRGRVDTQYF
TRBV18	TRBD1	TRBJ2-7	-	14	TGTGCCAGCTCGCCCGGGACAGGGGCCTACGAGCAGTACTTC	CASSPGTGAYEQYF
TRBV28	TRBD2	TRBJ2-3	once	15	TGTGCCAGCAGGCATTACGGCGGGGGGATAGATACGCAGTATTTT	CASRHYGGGIDTQYF
TRBV12-5	TRBD1	TRBJ1-6	-	12	TGTGCTAGTGGTTTCCTCACAGGGGGACTCCACTTT	CASGFLTGGLHF
TRBV28	-	TRBJ1-2	-	14	TGTGCCAGCACCCAAGACAGGACTTACTATGGCTACACCTTC	CASTQDRTYYGYTF
TRBV19	TRBD2	TRBJ2-3	few	16	TGTGCCAGTAGTGGACTAGCGGGGGACCTCACAGATACGCAGTATTTT	CASSGLAGDLTDTQYF
TRBV19	TRBD1	TRBJ1-2	-	15	TGTGCCAGTACCTCTTACCAGGGGGCAGGCTATGGCTACACCTTC	CASTSYQGAGYGYTF
TRBV7-3	-	TRBJ2-3	-	15	TGTGCCAGCAGCTTAACCTCGACAGGCCAGGATACGCAGTATTTT	CASSLTSTGQDTQYF
TRBV19	-	TRBJ2-7	-	13	TGTGCCAGTAGTATTCACATTTCCTACGAGCAGTACTTC	CASSIHISYEQYF
TRBV7-9	-	TRBJ2-3	-	14	TGTGCCAGCAGCTTCGGCGGGGGCACAGATACGCAGTATTTT	CASSFGGGTDTQYF
TRBV5-6	-	TRBJ1-2	-	11	TGTGCCAGCAGCTTGAGGGGAGGCTACACCTTC	CASSLRGGYTF